This T cell receptor (beta chain) was recorded in a study of shared clonotypes between healthy human individuals (dated by TCRdb to 2020 to 2021). Study-level background: A few men and a couple of women, aged 18 to 49 years, made up the cohort. The study deeply sequenced blood TCR repertoires of about 5 healthy adults to estimate repertoire size and the extent of clonotype sharing between individuals. Libraries were prepared and TCR repertoires were sequenced by different laboratories using diverse techniques, in order to increase sequencing depth and limit assay-specific biases. For each donor, three plates each were used for CD4 naive and CD4 memory, two plates were used for CD8 naive, and one plate was used for CD8 memory. Leukapheresis yielded between about 0.9 and 8.9 billion PBMCs per donor.

As for this clone: Its specific antigen is unknown. No base-level quality is on record; no much larger clone is a single base apart.

CD8 naive samples were CD45RO-negative cells positively selected for CCR7, giving a CD45RA+CCR7+ population that excluded TemRA cells. The donors were healthy, HIV-negative adults who had no recently reported acute infections or vaccinations. Every donor was a Caucasian adult residing in Nashville, Tennessee, USA. After blood collection by leukapheresis, PBMCs were isolated using Ficoll-Histopaque density gradient centrifugation and then cryopreserved in the vapor phase of liquid nitrogen. Analytical flow cytometry was used to check the purity and quantity of each magnetically sorted T cell population. Each sorted fraction had its genomic DNA isolated and then quantified by UV absorbance on a Nanodrop 2000c. V lost 5 bases and J lost 7 bases, and the count of bases not matched to a germline gene is 7. The cysteine opens and the phenylalanine closes a CDR3 of 15 amino acids. Only the CDR3 DNA is retained, 45 bases long and in frame from the first base. The germline V gene (reference sequence) yields SEHNR for CDR1 and FQNEAQ for CDR2.

General study outcomes and caveats: Rarefaction of sorted-subset datasets indicated incomplete sequencing despite the large sequencing depth. Naive subsets generally had larger estimated clonotype richness than memory subsets. Higher generation probabilities were observed for clonotypes shared by all four sorted-subset donors than for non-shared clonotypes. Because the study included a small number of donors, the genetic and exposure-history diversity represented was limited. Pairwise subsampling indicated that sequencing depth was expected to affect the degree of clonotype sharing among donors. Sampling was limited to blood, and TCR repertoires in tissue likely differ from TCR repertoires in blood. When a handful of donors were compared, the shared fraction of clonotypes was 5% to 6.5% for naive CD4, around 3.6% for naive CD8, more than 2% for memory CD4, and less than 0.5% for memory CD8.

Using the deep immunoSEQ assay, multiplex PCR amplified TCR CDR3 regions from genomic DNA. Extracted genomic DNA from each cell subset was spread evenly across all wells of several immunoSEQ 96-well plates, with each plate serving as a replicate. Each replicate PCR for sorted subsets received roughly 0.2 ug genomic DNA, equal to roughly 30,000 T cell genomes. Purified libraries were quantified with a Qubit 3.0 fluorometer, sized on a Bioanalyzer 2100, and re-quantified with the KAPA Library Quantification kit. Every immunoSEQ 96-well plate was sequenced on a dedicated single-read 150-cycle Illumina NextSeq 550 flow cell. The paper's data handling went like this. Because only junctional sequences without quality scores were contained in the immunoSEQ output, filtering matching that applied to full-length reads could not be performed. To assign V/J genes and CDR3, sequences were annotated using PyIR, a Python wrapper for IgBLAST v1.9, with IMGT germline references. Reads with weak V/J assignments (E-value above 1e-6), missing CDR3, stop codons, out-of-frame junctions, or ambiguous translated residues were removed. V3J clonotypes were defined by identical inferred V gene, J gene, and CDR3 amino acid sequence. The percentage overlap between two repertoires was calculated by dividing the number of shared unique clonotypes by the size of the smaller repertoire. Three approaches were used to assess repertoire richness: RTK rarefaction, the Chao1 estimator, and Recon v2.1 estimates of unobserved clonotypes. Generation probabilities for all TCRbeta clonotypes obtained by the gDNA method from a few donors were computed using OLGA. Entries here come from immuneACCESS through TCRdb and include only in-frame sequences with V and J called. Some clones fail to appear in such tables; in the studies checked, an unresolved V gene covers under half of the shortfall, and the cause of the remainder is unknown. V and J calls and clone size come straight from that table; D and trimming were deduced from the DNA. The sample table shows about 2.2 million clones, and around 93% are seen once. Roughly 1.7% of the sample goes to the ten largest clones.

This receptor was obtained from a man in his late teens or twenties in good health. Some clones in this sample may be carry-over from other donors' samples. Sequencing was carried out using naive CD8+ T cells from PBMCs. The cell subset or site label corresponds to: CD45RA+CCR7+. The sequence links TRBV7-9 to TRBJ1-5; 11 middle bases align to TRBD1. For the CDR3, the sequence is CASSRGQGVGQPQHF. The DNA reads TGTGCCAGCAGCCGGGGACAGGGGGTGGGGCAGCCCCAGCATTTT.